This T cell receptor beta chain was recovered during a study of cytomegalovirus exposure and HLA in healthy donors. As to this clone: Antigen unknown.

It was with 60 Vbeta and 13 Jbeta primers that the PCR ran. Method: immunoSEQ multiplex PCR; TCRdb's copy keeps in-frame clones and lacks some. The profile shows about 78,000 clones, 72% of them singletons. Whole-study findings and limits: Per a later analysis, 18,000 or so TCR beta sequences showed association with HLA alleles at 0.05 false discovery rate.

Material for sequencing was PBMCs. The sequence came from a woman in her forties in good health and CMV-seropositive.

CDR3 DNA: TGTGCCACCAGCAGAGGATACGGCGGGTCTGGAAACACCATATATTTT. Translating gives CATSRGYGGSGNTIYF. The chain couples TRBV15 to TRBJ1-3; no reliable D call. CDR3 size: 16 residues. In germline, CDR1 is LNHNV, CDR2 YYDKDF (reference sequence). Trimming stripped 1 base from V and 1 base from J, with 11 bases between.